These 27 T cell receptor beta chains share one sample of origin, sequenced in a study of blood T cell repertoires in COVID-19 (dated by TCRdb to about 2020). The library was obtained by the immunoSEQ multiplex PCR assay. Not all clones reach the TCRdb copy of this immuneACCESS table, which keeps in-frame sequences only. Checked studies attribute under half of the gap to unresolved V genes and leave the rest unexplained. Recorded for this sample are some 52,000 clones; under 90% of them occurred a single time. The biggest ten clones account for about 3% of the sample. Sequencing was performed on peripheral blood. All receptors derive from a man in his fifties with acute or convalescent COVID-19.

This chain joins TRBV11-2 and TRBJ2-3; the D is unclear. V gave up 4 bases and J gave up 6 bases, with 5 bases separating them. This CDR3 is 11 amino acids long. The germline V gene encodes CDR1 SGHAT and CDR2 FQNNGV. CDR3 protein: CASSSVDTQYF. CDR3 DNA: TGTGCCAGCAGCTCGGTGGATACGCAGTATTTT.

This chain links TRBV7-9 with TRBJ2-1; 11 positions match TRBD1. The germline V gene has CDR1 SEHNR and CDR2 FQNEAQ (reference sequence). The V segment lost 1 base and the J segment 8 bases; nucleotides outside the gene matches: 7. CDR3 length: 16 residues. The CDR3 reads CASSLGPRTGGDEQFF. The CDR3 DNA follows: TGTGCCAGCAGCTTAGGCCCCAGGACAGGGGGCGATGAGCAGTTCTTC.

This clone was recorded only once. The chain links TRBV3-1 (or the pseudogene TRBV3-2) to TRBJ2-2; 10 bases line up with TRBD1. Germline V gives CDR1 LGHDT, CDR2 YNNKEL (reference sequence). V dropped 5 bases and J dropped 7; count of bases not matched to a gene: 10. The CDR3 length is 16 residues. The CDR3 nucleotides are TGTGCCAGCAGCGGCGGACGACAGGGGGCGGTCGGGGAGCTGTTTTTT. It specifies CASSGGRQGAVGELFF.

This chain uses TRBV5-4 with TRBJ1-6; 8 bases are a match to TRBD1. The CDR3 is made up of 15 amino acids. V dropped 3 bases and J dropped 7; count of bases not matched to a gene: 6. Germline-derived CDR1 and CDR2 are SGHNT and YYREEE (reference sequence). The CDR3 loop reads CASSSGDRRNSPLHF. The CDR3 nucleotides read TGTGCCAGCAGCTCGGGGGACAGGCGGAATTCACCCCTCCACTTT.

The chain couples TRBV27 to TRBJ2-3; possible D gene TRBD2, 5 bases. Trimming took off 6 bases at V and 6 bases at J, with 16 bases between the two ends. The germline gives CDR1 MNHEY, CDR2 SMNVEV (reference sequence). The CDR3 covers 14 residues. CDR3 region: CASSPRGFYDTQYF. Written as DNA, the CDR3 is TGTGCCAGCAGCCCCCGGGGATTTTACGATACGCAGTATTTT.

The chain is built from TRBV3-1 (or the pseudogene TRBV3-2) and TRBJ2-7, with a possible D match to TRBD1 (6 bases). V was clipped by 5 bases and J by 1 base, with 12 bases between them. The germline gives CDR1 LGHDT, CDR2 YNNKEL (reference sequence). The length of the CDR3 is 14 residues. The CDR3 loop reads CASSSGTLSYEQYF. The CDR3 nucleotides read TGTGCCAGCAGCTCCGGGACACTATCCTACGAGCAGTACTTC.

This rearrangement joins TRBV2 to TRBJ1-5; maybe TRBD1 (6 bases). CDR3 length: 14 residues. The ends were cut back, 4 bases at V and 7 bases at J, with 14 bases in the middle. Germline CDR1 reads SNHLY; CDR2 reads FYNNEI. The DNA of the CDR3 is TGTGCCAGCAGTGGATCCAGGGGAGGGCAGCCCCAGCATTTT. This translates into CASSGSRGGQPQHF.

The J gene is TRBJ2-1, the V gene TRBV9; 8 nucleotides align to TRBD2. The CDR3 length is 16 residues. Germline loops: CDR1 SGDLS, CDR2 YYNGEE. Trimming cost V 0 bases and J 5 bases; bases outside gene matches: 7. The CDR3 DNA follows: TGTGCCAGCAGCGTAGGTCTACTAGCGGAGAACAATGAGCAGTTCTTC. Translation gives CASSVGLLAENNEQFF.

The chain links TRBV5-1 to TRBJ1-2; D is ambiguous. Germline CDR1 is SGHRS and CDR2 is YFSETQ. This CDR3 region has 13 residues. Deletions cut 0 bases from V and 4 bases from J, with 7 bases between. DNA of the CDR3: TGCGCCAGCAGCTTGGACAGAACCTATGGCTACACCTTC. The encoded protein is CASSLDRTYGYTF.

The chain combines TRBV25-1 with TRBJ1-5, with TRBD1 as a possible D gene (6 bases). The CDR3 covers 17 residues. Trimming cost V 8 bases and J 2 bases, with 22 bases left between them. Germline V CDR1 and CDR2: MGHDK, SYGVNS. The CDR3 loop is CASQLVLTRGGNQPQHF. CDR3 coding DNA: TGTGCCAGCCAATTAGTTCTTACCAGGGGAGGCAATCAGCCCCAGCATTTT.

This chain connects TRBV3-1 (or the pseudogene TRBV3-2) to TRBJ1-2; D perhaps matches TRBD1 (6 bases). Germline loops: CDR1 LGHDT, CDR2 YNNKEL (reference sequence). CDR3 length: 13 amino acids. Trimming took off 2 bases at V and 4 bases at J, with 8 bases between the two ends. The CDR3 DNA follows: TGTGCCAGCAGCCAAACAGGGATCTATGGCTACACCTTC. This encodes CASSQTGIYGYTF.

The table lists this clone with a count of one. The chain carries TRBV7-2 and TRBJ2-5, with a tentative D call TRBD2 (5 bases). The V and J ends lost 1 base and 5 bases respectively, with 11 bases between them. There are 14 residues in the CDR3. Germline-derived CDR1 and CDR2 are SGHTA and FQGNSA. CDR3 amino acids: CASSLGPRGETQYF. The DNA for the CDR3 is TGTGCCAGCAGCTTAGGCCCTAGAGGGGAGACCCAGTACTTC.

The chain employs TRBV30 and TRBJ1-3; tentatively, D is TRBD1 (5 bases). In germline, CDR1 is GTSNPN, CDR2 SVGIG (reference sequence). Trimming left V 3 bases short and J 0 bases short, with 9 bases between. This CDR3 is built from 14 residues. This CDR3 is CAWSDGHSGNTIYF. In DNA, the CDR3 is TGTGCCTGGAGCGACGGACACTCTGGAAACACCATATATTTT.

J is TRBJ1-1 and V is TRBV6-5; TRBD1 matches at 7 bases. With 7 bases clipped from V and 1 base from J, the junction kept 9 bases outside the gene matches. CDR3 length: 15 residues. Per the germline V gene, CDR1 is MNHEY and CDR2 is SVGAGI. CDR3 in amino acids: CASTFRGQTNTEAFF. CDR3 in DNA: TGTGCCAGCACCTTCCGGGGACAGACGAACACTGAAGCTTTCTTT.

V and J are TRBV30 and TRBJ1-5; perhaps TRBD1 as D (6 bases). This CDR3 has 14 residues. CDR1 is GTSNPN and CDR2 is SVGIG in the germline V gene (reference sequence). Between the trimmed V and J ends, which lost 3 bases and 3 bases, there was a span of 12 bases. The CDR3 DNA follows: TGTGCCTGGAGGGGAGGGGGGCACAATCAGCCCCAGCATTTT. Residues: CAWRGGGHNQPQHF.

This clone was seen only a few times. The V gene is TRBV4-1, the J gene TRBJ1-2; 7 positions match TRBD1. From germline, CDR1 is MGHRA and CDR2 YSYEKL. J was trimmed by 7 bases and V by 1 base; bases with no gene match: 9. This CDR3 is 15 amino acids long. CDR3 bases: TGCGCCAGCAGCCAAGCCGGGCAGGGGGTCGCTGGCTACACCTTC. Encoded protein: CASSQAGQGVAGYTF.

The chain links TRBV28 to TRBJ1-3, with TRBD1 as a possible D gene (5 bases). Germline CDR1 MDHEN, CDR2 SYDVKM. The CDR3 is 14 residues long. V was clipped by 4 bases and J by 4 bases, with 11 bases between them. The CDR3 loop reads CASSYPGQGNTIYF. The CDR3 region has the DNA TGTGCCAGCAGTTACCCAGGGCAAGGAAACACCATATATTTT.

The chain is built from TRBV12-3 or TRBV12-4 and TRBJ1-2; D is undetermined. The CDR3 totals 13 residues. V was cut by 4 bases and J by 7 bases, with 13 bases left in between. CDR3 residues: CASSYGETAGYTF. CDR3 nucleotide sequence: TGTGCCAGCAGTTACGGGGAAACCGCTGGCTACACCTTC.

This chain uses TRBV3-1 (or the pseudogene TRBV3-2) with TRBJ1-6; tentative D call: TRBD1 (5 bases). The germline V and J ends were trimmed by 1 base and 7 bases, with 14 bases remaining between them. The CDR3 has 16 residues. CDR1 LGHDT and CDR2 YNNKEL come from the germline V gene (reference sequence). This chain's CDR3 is CASSQVWGGVNSPLHF. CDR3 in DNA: TGTGCCAGCAGCCAAGTTTGGGGGGGGGTGAATTCACCCCTCCACTTT.

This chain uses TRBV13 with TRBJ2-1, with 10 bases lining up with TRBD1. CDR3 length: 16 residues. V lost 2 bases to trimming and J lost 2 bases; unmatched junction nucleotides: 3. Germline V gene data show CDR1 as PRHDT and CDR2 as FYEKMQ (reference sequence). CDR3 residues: CASSLRDRGTYNEQFF. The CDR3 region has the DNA TGTGCCAGCAGCTTAAGGGACAGGGGAACCTACAATGAGCAGTTCTTC.

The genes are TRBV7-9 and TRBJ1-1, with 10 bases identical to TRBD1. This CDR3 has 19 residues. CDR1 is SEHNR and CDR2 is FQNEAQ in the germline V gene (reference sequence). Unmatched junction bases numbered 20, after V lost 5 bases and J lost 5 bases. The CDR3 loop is CASSPKRTGGLLLGTEAFF. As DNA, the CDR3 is TGTGCCAGCAGCCCTAAAAGGACAGGGGGGCTTTTATTGGGGACTGAAGCTTTCTTT.

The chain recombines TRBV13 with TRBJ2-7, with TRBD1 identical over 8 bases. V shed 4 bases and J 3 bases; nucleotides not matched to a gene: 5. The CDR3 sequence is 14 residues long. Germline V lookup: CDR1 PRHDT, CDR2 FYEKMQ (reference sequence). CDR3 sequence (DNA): TGTGCCAGCAGCTCTCGGACAGGGAACTACGAGCAGTACTTC. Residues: CASSSRTGNYEQYF.

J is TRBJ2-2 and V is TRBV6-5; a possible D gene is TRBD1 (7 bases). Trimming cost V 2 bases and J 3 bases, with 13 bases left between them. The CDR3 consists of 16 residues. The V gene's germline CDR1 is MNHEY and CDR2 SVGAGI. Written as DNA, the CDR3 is TGTGCCAGCAGTTACGCGGGACAGAGCTACACCGGGGAGCTGTTTTTT. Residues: CASSYAGQSYTGELFF.

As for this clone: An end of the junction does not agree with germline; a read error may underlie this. Written as DNA, the CDR3 is TGTGCTAGCAGCTTAATAGCGGAGAGCTACAATGAGCAGTTCTTC. Encoded protein: CASSLIAESYNEQFF. This chain connects TRBV7-7 to TRBJ2-1; D possibly corresponds to TRBD2 (6 bases). The CDR3 has 15 residues. Germline assignment: CDR1 SSHAT and CDR2 FNYEAQ (reference sequence). The whole variable domain, remainder taken from reference TRBV7-7 and TRBJ2-1, is GAGVSQSPRYKVTKRGQDVTLRCDPISSHATLYWYQQALGQGPEFLTYFNYEAQPDKSGLPSDRFSAERPEGSISTLTIQRTEQRDSAMYRCASSLIAESYNEQFFGPGTRLTVL.

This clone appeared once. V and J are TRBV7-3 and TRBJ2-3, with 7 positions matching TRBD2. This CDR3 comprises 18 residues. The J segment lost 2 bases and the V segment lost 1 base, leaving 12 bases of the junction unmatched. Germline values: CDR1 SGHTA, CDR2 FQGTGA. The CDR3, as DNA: TGTGCCAGCAGCTTAAGAGTCTCAGCGGGATCCATCACAGATACGCAGTATTTT. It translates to CASSLRVSAGSITDTQYF. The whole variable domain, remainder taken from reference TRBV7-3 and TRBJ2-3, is GAGVSQTPSNKVTEKGKYVELRCDPISGHTALYWYRQSLGQGPEFLIYFQGTGAADDSGLPNDRFFAVRPEGSVSTLKIQRTERGDSAVYLCASSLRVSAGSITDTQYFGPGTRLTVL.

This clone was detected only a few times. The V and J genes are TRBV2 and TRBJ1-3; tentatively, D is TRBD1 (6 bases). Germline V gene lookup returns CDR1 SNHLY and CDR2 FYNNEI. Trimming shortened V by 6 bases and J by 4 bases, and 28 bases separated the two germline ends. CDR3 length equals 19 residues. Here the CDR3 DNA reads TGTGCCAGCAGCGATTTGGGCCTGAGAAGGGACATAACCGGAAACACCATATATTTT. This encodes CASSDLGLRRDITGNTIYF.

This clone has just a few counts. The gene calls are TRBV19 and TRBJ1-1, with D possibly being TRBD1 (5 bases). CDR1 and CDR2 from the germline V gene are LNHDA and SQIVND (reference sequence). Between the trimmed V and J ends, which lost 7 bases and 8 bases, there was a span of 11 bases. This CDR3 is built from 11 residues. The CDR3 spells CASTGGLEAFF. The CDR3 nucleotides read TGTGCCAGTACCGGGGGTCTGGAAGCTTTCTTT.